Reported below is one TCR beta chain. The V and J ends lost 0 bases and 5 bases respectively, with 15 bases between them. Per the germline V gene, CDR1 is SGDLS and CDR2 is YYNGEE. The CDR3 has 15 amino acids. This entry is derived from a study of shared clonotypes between healthy human individuals. The data were produced by immunoSEQ multiplex PCR, yet TCRdb's version contains in-frame clones alone and is incomplete. Among roughly 1.4 million clones listed, 98% were seen once. Sequenced: naive CD4+ T cells sorted from blood. The subset was: CD45RA+ positively selected. The origin of this receptor is a man younger than 40 in good health. The chain has TRBV9 and TRBJ2-7, with D tentatively TRBD2 (6 bases). This CDR3 is CASSVGFGSVHEQYF. CDR3 DNA sequence: TGTGCCAGCAGCGTAGGCTTCGGGAGTGTCCACGAGCAGTACTTC.